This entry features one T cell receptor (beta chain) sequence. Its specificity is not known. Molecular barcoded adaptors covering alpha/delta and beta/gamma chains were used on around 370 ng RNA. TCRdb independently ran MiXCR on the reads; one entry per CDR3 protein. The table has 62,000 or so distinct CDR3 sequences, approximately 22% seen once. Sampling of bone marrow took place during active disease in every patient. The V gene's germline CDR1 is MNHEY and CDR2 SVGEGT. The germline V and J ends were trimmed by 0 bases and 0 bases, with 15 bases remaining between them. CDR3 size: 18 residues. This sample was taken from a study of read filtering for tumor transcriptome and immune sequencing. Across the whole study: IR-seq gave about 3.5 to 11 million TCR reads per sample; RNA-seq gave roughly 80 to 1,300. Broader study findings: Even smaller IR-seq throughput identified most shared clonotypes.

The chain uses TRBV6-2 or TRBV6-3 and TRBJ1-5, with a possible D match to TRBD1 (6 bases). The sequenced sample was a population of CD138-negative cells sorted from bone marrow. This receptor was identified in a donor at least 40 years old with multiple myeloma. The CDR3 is CASSYSLGQINSNQPQHF. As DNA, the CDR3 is TGTGCCAGCAGTTACTCCCTGGGACAAATTAATAGCAATCAGCCCCAGCATTTT.